This TCR beta chain stems from a study of low-dose radiotherapy and immunotherapy resistance in tumors. Study overall: Treatment of Cohort 2 consisted of 1 Gy per fraction every two weeks, amounting to 13 Gy over 26 weeks.

This clonotype was seen repeatedly, ten times or more. Trimming took off 0 bases at V and 12 bases at J, with 15 bases between the two ends. The length of the CDR3 is 14 residues. Germline V gene data show CDR1 as LGHDT and CDR2 as YNNKEL (reference sequence). Time point: after trial treatment. Treatment meaning: LDRT plus nivolumab, ipilimumab, low-dose cyclophosphamide and aspirin (RACIN trial). Donors were treated with nivolumab, ipilimumab, aspirin, and low-dose cyclophosphamide and radiotherapy. The presence of advanced solid tumors lacking tumor-infiltrating lymphocytes characterized eligible patients. TRAV- and TRBV-specific primers, spanning alpha and beta chains, primed first-strand cDNA. The authors amplified TCRs for 20 PCR cycles with a constant-region primer and a V-primer adapter. Researchers amplified the isolated mRNA using in vitro transcription. Using its own MiXCR run on the reads, TCRdb lists one record per CDR3 protein. The sample includes tens of thousands of distinct CDR3 sequences, around a fifth seen only once; the top ten take 10% to 15%.

The TCR originated in a female donor with ovarian cancer. The specimen comprised PBMCs, sampled after low-dose radiotherapy plus immunotherapy. The chain is built from TRBV3-1 and TRBJ2-1; D gene unclear. This chain's CDR3 is CASSQDSARKRQFF. In nucleotides, the CDR3 is TGTGCCAGCAGCCAAGATTCAGCGAGAAAACGGCAGTTCTTC.